Listed here are 20 T cell receptor beta chains from one sample, sequenced in a study of blood T cell repertoires in COVID-19. Sequencing was performed with immunoSEQ multiplex PCR; in TCRdb, only in-frame clones are kept and a portion is missing. The sample has 140,000 to 150,000 clones, around 90% seen once. What was sequenced was peripheral blood. The receptors derive from a woman in her forties or fifties with acute or convalescent COVID-19.

The sample holds one count of this clone. The chain joins TRBV5-1 to TRBJ1-4, with 8 bases aligning to TRBD1. There are 14 residues in the CDR3. Germline V lookup: CDR1 SGHRS, CDR2 YFSETQ. The ends lost 5 bases at V and 8 bases at J; junction bases unmatched: 8. CDR3 nucleotides: TGCGCCAGCAGACCTACAGGGGGGCCCGAAAAACTGTTTTTT. The encoded protein is CASRPTGGPEKLFF.

The V call is TRBV5-1, the J call TRBJ1-2; TRBD1 aligns across 11 bases. The V and J ends lost 0 bases and 8 bases, in that order; junction bases with no gene match: 6. This CDR3 is built from 15 residues. Germline loops: CDR1 SGHRS, CDR2 YFSETQ. In DNA form, the CDR3 reads TGCGCCAGCAGCTTGGTAGGACAGGGGGCTTGGGGCTACACCTTC. It specifies CASSLVGQGAWGYTF.

The chain is built from TRBV4-2 and TRBJ1-1; 8 bases agree with TRBD1. V shed 4 bases and J 1 base; nucleotides not matched to a gene: 5. The CDR3 has 15 residues. Germline V lookup: CDR1 LGHNA, CDR2 YNFKEQ. The CDR3 DNA is TGTGCCAGCAGCCTACAGGGGGGCAGGAACACTGAAGCTTTCTTT. Its protein product is CASSLQGGRNTEAFF.

CDR3 amino acids: CASSLAGGLVEKLFF. The CDR3, as DNA: TGTGCCAGCAGCTTAGCCGGGGGGCTAGTGGAAAAACTGTTTTTT. The chain couples TRBV11-2 to TRBJ1-4, with D possibly TRBD1 on 6 matching bases. The CDR3 contains 15 residues. In germline, CDR1 is SGHAT, CDR2 FQNNGV. The germline V and J ends were trimmed by 1 base and 8 bases, with 14 bases remaining between them.

The chain couples TRBV6-5 to TRBJ1-2; D is uncertain. Trimming cost V 0 bases and J 7 bases, with 12 bases left between them. Germline CDR1 and CDR2: MNHEY and SVGAGI. This CDR3 spans 14 amino acids. The CDR3 protein is CASSYSRRAGGYTF. CDR3 DNA: TGTGCCAGCAGTTACTCCCGGAGGGCCGGTGGCTACACCTTC.

In the case of this clone: Mismatch with germline at one junction end may stem from a read error. The chain carries TRBV7-3 and TRBJ2-7; D might be TRBD1 (8 bases). This CDR3 is 15 amino acids long. CDR1 SGHTA and CDR2 FQGTGA come from the germline V gene. The CDR3 here is CASSLTGGEADEQYF. The CDR3 DNA follows: TGTGCCAGCAGCCTAACAGGGGGGGAGGCGGACGAGCAGTACTTC.

CDR3 sequence reads: CAGSGTGYNEQYF. The CDR3 nucleotides read TGTGCCGGCTCCGGGACAGGGTACAACGAGCAGTACTTC. V gene TRBV10-3 combines with J gene TRBJ2-7, with 9 positions matching TRBD1. CDR1 and CDR2 (germline): ENHRY, SYGVKD. V gave up 11 bases and J gave up 5 bases; unmatched junction bases: 10. This CDR3 region has 13 residues.

With regard to this clone: At one end, the junction sequence differs from germline, possibly due to a read error. This chain links TRBV7-3 with TRBJ2-1; 9 positions agree with TRBD1. The germline V gene has CDR1 SGHTA and CDR2 FQGTGA. The CDR3 length is 15 residues. In DNA, the CDR3 is TGTGCCAGCACCTTAGGGACAGGGCCCTACAATGAGCAGTTCTTC. Translated, it gives CASTLGTGPYNEQFF. The full variable domain, its missing parts supplied by reference TRBV7-3 and TRBJ2-1, is GAGVSQTPSNKVTEKGKYVELRCDPISGHTALYWYRQSLGQGPEFLIYFQGTGAADDSGLPNDRFFAVRPEGSVSTLKIQRTERGDSAVYLCASTLGTGPYNEQFFGPGTRLTVL.

This clone appeared a single time. DNA of the CDR3: TGTGCCAGTAATTACGGGGGACAGGGAGAATATAGCAATCAGCCCCAGCATTTT. Its protein is CASNYGGQGEYSNQPQHF. V gene TRBV19 combines with J gene TRBJ1-5, with 9 bases matching TRBD1. The CDR3 contains 18 residues. Per germline, CDR1 LNHDA and CDR2 SQIVND (reference sequence). After removal of 7 bases from V and 0 bases from J, the junction contained 13 bases not matched to a gene.

CDR3 sequence: CASSWDSYEQYF. The CDR3 DNA reads TGTGCCAGCAGCTGGGACAGCTACGAGCAGTACTTC. V gene TRBV6-6 combines with J gene TRBJ2-7; 7 bases are shared with TRBD1. Losses at the gene ends were 6 bases for V and 3 bases for J; bases not matched to a gene: 2. This CDR3 spans 12 amino acids. Germline V CDR1 and CDR2: MNHNY, SVGAGI (reference sequence).

The chain employs TRBV5-4 and TRBJ2-5; the D gene is possibly TRBD2 (6 bases). CDR1 SGHNT and CDR2 YYREEE come from the germline V gene (reference sequence). V was cut by 4 bases and J by 12 bases, with 16 bases left in between. This CDR3 spans 12 amino acids. CDR3 protein: CASSLPGTSEYF. CDR3 nucleotides: TGTGCCAGCAGCCTACCTGGGACTTCGGAGTACTTC.

The CDR3 loop reads CASTLGAGHGYTF. CDR3 DNA sequence: TGTGCCAGCACCTTGGGGGCAGGGCATGGCTACACCTTC. This rearrangement joins TRBV12-3 or TRBV12-4 to TRBJ1-2; possible D gene TRBD1, 6 bases. The CDR3 is 13 amino acids. Trimming left V 7 bases short and J 6 bases short, with 15 bases between.

This chain connects TRBV27 to TRBJ1-6; TRBD1 agrees at 9 bases. Germline values: CDR1 MNHEY, CDR2 SMNVEV (reference sequence). V lost 2 bases, J lost 7 bases, and 3 bases stayed unmatched. The CDR3 runs 15 residues. The CDR3 here is CASSLTGGENSPLHF. The CDR3 DNA reads TGTGCCAGCAGTTTAACAGGGGGCGAAAATTCACCCCTCCACTTT.

The chain carries TRBV28 and TRBJ2-7; TRBD1 aligns across 7 bases. Germline lookup yields CDR1 MDHEN and CDR2 SYDVKM. The CDR3 covers 13 residues. V lost 6 bases, J lost 2 bases, and 4 bases stayed unmatched. The CDR3 here is CASSRTGAYEQYF. In DNA form, the CDR3 reads TGTGCCAGCAGCCGGACAGGAGCCTACGAGCAGTACTTC.

The gene calls are TRBV7-3 and TRBJ2-1, with D perhaps TRBD2 (6 bases). The V end was cut by 1 base, the J end by 4 bases, with 17 bases between. Germline CDR1 reads SGHTA; CDR2 reads FQGTGA. The CDR3 is 17 amino acids. The CDR3 spells CASSLIGQGRPYNEQFF. In nucleotides, the CDR3 is TGTGCCAGCAGCTTAATCGGTCAAGGGAGGCCTTACAATGAGCAGTTCTTC.

The chain joins TRBV2 to TRBJ1-5; 9 bases align to TRBD1. CDR3 size: 15 residues. Trimming took 4 bases from V and 6 from J; bases not matched to a gene: 7. Looked up from germline, CDR1 is SNHLY and CDR2 is FYNNEI. The CDR3 sequence is CASSGTGGASQPQHF. The CDR3 nucleotides read TGTGCCAGCAGTGGAACAGGGGGCGCGAGTCAGCCCCAGCATTTT.

In regard to this clone: Distinct nucleotide sequences in the sample also encode this CDR3. The V call is TRBV6-5, the J call TRBJ1-1; D is unresolved. The germline gives CDR1 MNHEY, CDR2 SVGAGI. With 5 bases removed from V and 5 bases from J, the gap between germline ends came to 15 bases. There are 14 residues in the CDR3. CDR3 DNA sequence: TGTGCCAGCAGTCCGACCGGGGTAGGGACTGAAGCTTTCTTT. Amino acid sequence: CASSPTGVGTEAFF.

The V call is TRBV7-2, the J call TRBJ1-6; D gene unclear. V gave up 0 bases and J gave up 6 bases, with 12 bases separating them. The CDR3 is made up of 16 amino acids. Germline CDR1 SGHTA, CDR2 FQGNSA. The CDR3 here is CASSLALWGGNSPLHF. CDR3 DNA: TGTGCCAGCAGCTTAGCCCTTTGGGGAGGTAATTCACCCCTCCACTTT.

The gene calls are TRBV7-3 and TRBJ2-5; D is uncertain. This CDR3 has 13 residues. Trimming cost V 2 bases and J 0 bases, with 4 bases left between them. The germline V gene has CDR1 SGHTA and CDR2 FQGTGA. The CDR3 region is CASSLANQETQYF. CDR3 in DNA: TGTGCCAGCAGCTTAGCGAACCAAGAGACCCAGTACTTC.

V gene TRBV18 combines with J gene TRBJ1-5; D not certain. V dropped 4 bases and J dropped 0 bases, with 7 bases sitting between them. The CDR3 totals 14 residues. Germline V gene sequence: CDR1 KGHSH, CDR2 LQKENI. Here the CDR3 reads CASSLRDSNQPQHF. The CDR3 DNA reads as TGTGCCAGCTCACTGCGTGATAGCAATCAGCCCCAGCATTTT.